The 28 T cell receptor beta chains below come from one sample, sequenced in a study of cytotoxic CD8 clonotypes in ibrutinib-treated CLL. Some clones are missing from TCRdb's copy, which holds only in-frame ones; the method was immunoSEQ multiplex PCR. Of tens of thousands of clones in the sample, around 73% are singletons; the top ten hold 9.5% to 15%. This material consisted of PBMCs, taken after 12 months of ibrutinib treatment. The origin of the receptors is a human donor with chronic lymphocytic leukemia.

CDR3 amino acids: CASSPPGDGFYGYTF. CDR3 coding DNA: TGTGCCAGCTCACCACCAGGCGACGGATTCTATGGCTACACCTTC. This sequence joins TRBV18 and TRBJ1-2; unclear D gene. The CDR3 is 15 amino acids. The V and J ends lost 0 bases and 4 bases respectively, with 12 bases between them. Looked up from germline, CDR1 is KGHSH and CDR2 is LQKENI.

The chain joins TRBV10-1 to TRBJ2-3; 9 nucleotides align to TRBD2. This CDR3 is 18 amino acids long. Looked up from germline, CDR1 is WNHNN and CDR2 is SYGVQD (reference sequence). The ends lost 3 bases at V and 2 bases at J; junction bases unmatched: 12. The CDR3 DNA sequence: TGCGCCAGCAGTGATTCATATGGTCTAGCGGGGTCCACAGATACGCAGTATTTT. It codes for CASSDSYGLAGSTDTQYF.

The chain carries TRBV5-8 and TRBJ1-1; D remains ambiguous. Germline CDR1 SGHTS, CDR2 YDEGEE. CDR3 size: 11 residues. V dropped 4 bases and J dropped 8 bases, with 9 bases sitting between them. The CDR3 region is CASSAHVEAFF. The CDR3 DNA reads TGTGCCAGCAGCGCCCACGTCGAAGCTTTCTTT.

This chain links TRBV6-5 with TRBJ2-4, with D tentatively TRBD2 (7 bases). Trimming pared 6 bases from V and 0 bases from J, leaving 12 bases between. The CDR3 totals 15 residues. Germline CDR1 and CDR2: MNHEY and SVGAGI. The CDR3 DNA follows: TGTGCCAGCAGCCGGGGGGCCCCAGCCAAAAACATTCAGTACTTC. Protein: CASSRGAPAKNIQYF.

The chain carries TRBV6-5 and TRBJ1-2; D possibly corresponds to TRBD1 (5 bases). V gave up 5 bases and J gave up 0 bases, with 10 bases separating them. Germline assignment: CDR1 MNHEY and CDR2 SVGAGI. This CDR3 has 14 amino acids. DNA of the CDR3: TGTGCCAGCAGTGTAGACAGAACTAACTATGGCTACACCTTC. Protein: CASSVDRTNYGYTF.

J is TRBJ2-3 and V is TRBV5-1; D tentatively reads TRBD1 or TRBD2 (5 bases each). This CDR3 has 11 residues. Per the germline V gene, CDR1 is SGHRS and CDR2 is YFSETQ. Trimming shortened V by 5 bases and J by 6 bases, and 7 bases separated the two germline ends. CDR3 protein: CASSRGDTQYF. CDR3 bases: TGCGCCAGCAGTCGGGGCGATACGCAGTATTTT.

The genes are TRBV18 and TRBJ2-3; possible D gene TRBD2, 5 bases. From germline, CDR1 is KGHSH and CDR2 LQKENI. V gave up 5 bases and J gave up 0 bases, with 9 bases separating them. CDR3 length: 14 amino acids. CDR3 coding DNA: TGTGCCAGCTCATTGAGGGATAGCACAGATACGCAGTATTTT. Translation gives CASSLRDSTDTQYF.

The chain joins TRBV11-2 to TRBJ2-7, with unresolved D. The CDR3 sequence is 13 residues long. Trimming left V 1 base short and J 3 bases short, with 7 bases between. Germline CDR1 and CDR2: SGHAT and FQNNGV. The CDR3 here is CASSLGHGYEQYF. CDR3 bases: TGTGCCAGCAGCTTAGGTCACGGCTACGAGCAGTACTTC.

The chain carries TRBV27 and TRBJ1-6; D is possibly TRBD1 (6 bases). The V end was cut by 8 bases, the J end by 0 bases, with 11 bases between. The CDR3 is made up of 15 amino acids. Germline V gene data show CDR1 as MNHEY and CDR2 as SMNVEV (reference sequence). CDR3 DNA: TGTGCCAGCCGGGGGCGATCCTCCTATAATTCACCCCTCCACTTT. Translating gives CASRGRSSYNSPLHF.

This clone was seen only a few times. The chain couples TRBV5-1 to TRBJ1-4; 9 nucleotides line up with TRBD1. Germline lookup yields CDR1 SGHRS and CDR2 YFSETQ. The CDR3 sequence is 14 residues long. Losses at the gene ends were 3 bases for V and 6 bases for J; bases not matched to a gene: 3. In DNA form, the CDR3 reads TGCGCCAGCAGCTCACAGGGGGCTTATGAAAAACTGTTTTTT. It specifies CASSSQGAYEKLFF.

The J gene is TRBJ2-6, the V gene TRBV11-2; D remains unclear. Germline CDR1 is SGHAT and CDR2 is FQNNGV. V lost 1 base and J 0 bases, leaving 7 bases between the germline ends. CDR3 length: 16 amino acids. CDR3 region: CASSLVSHSGANVLTF. The CDR3 region has the DNA TGTGCCAGCAGCTTAGTCTCACACTCTGGGGCCAACGTCCTGACTTTC.

This clone has only a few counts. CDR3 coding DNA: TGTGCCAGCAGCCAAGGAGTCAGGGACGAGCAGTACTTC. Protein: CASSQGVRDEQYF. The rearrangement links TRBV4-2 to TRBJ2-7, with D perhaps matching TRBD1 (5 bases). This CDR3 has 13 amino acids. V gave up 1 base and J gave up 5 bases, with 9 bases separating them. CDR1 and CDR2 from the germline V gene are LGHNA and YNFKEQ.

The chain joins TRBV27 to TRBJ1-2; weak D call: TRBD1 (6 bases). V was trimmed by 1 base and J by 5 bases, leaving 17 bases between them. Germline CDR1 MNHEY, CDR2 SMNVEV (reference sequence). This CDR3 contains 16 residues. As DNA, the CDR3 is TGTGCCAGCAGTTTATTATTGGGGGGGCGGGGGTATGGCTACACCTTC. Residues: CASSLLLGGRGYGYTF.

This clone was detected a few times. One junction end disagrees with the germline gene, perhaps due to a read error. The chain combines TRBV7-7 with TRBJ2-7; D not resolved. The CDR3 spans 14 residues. Looked up from germline, CDR1 is SSHAT and CDR2 is FNYEAQ (reference sequence). The CDR3 spells CASSEGPRSYEQYF. The CDR3 DNA sequence: TGTGCTAGCAGCGAAGGCCCTAGGTCCTACGAGCAGTACTTC.

The genes are TRBV7-3 and TRBJ1-2; D ambiguous. Trimming left V 5 bases short and J 2 bases short, with 9 bases between. CDR3 length equals 13 residues. Germline loops: CDR1 SGHTA, CDR2 FQGTGA. In DNA, the CDR3 is TGTGCCAGCAGCCCGACGGAGAACTATGGCTACACCTTC. Translated, it gives CASSPTENYGYTF.

The J gene is TRBJ2-2, the V gene TRBV9; possible D gene TRBD2, 7 bases. The CDR3 runs 17 residues. CDR1 is SGDLS and CDR2 is YYNGEE in the germline V gene. V dropped 4 bases and J dropped 7 bases, with 23 bases sitting between them. In DNA form, the CDR3 reads TGTGCCAGCAGCCCAAGGATTGAGGGGGGGCTGATCGGGGAGCTGTTTTTT. This codes for CASSPRIEGGLIGELFF.

This sequence joins TRBV7-3 and TRBJ1-1; perhaps TRBD1 as D (6 bases). CDR3 length: 14 residues. V lost 5 bases and J 1 base, leaving 11 bases between the germline ends. Germline assignment: CDR1 SGHTA and CDR2 FQGTGA. CDR3 bases: TGTGCCAGCAGCGGAGACAGGTCGAACACTGAAGCTTTCTTT. Amino acids: CASSGDRSNTEAFF. Full variable domain (outside the CDR3, taken from reference TRBV7-3 and TRBJ1-1): GAGVSQTPSNKVTEKGKYVELRCDPISGHTALYWYRQSLGQGPEFLIYFQGTGAADDSGLPNDRFFAVRPEGSVSTLKIQRTERGDSAVYLCASSGDRSNTEAFFGQGTRLTVV.

The gene calls are TRBV2 and TRBJ1-5; D not resolved. Trimming stripped 5 bases from V and 4 bases from J, with 18 bases between. Germline values: CDR1 SNHLY, CDR2 FYNNEI. The CDR3 extends over 16 amino acids. The CDR3 nucleotides read TGTGCCAGCAGTAACCACGGCGCGGGATCGAATCAGCCCCAGCATTTT. It codes for CASSNHGAGSNQPQHF.

V is TRBV18 and J is TRBJ1-5; the D is unclear. Germline CDR1 reads KGHSH; CDR2 reads LQKENI. The length of the CDR3 is 16 residues. The V and J ends lost 1 base and 1 base respectively, with 11 bases between them. This CDR3 reads CASSPLSAGSNQPQHF. DNA of the CDR3: TGTGCCAGCTCACCACTATCGGCCGGGAGCAATCAGCCCCAGCATTTT.

V is TRBV19 and J is TRBJ1-2; tentatively, D is TRBD1 (5 bases). The CDR3 is 15 amino acids. Trimming removed 4 bases from V and 2 bases from J, with 14 bases in between. Germline loops: CDR1 LNHDA, CDR2 SQIVND (reference sequence). CDR3 nucleotide sequence: TGTGCCAGTAGTACCTACCGGGACGGCAACTATGGCTACACCTTC. Amino acid sequence: CASSTYRDGNYGYTF.

In DNA, the CDR3 is TGTGCCAGCAGCTTAGAGTTGAGTGCGGGGTCTTCACCCCTCCACTTT. It yields the protein CASSLELSAGSSPLHF. V usage is TRBV11-2 and J usage is TRBJ1-6; D remains unclear. This CDR3 has 16 residues. V was pared by 0 bases and J by 9 bases, with 15 bases between. CDR1 SGHAT and CDR2 FQNNGV come from the germline V gene.

This clone was seen more than once but under ten times. V and J are TRBV15 and TRBJ1-3, with a tentative D call TRBD1 (5 bases). Per the germline V gene, CDR1 is LNHNV and CDR2 is YYDKDF (reference sequence). The CDR3 is 14 residues long. Deletions cut 1 base from V and 2 bases from J, with 6 bases between. CDR3 region: CATSRVGAGNTIYF. The CDR3 DNA follows: TGTGCCACCAGCAGAGTAGGGGCTGGAAACACCATATATTTT. The complete variable domain, with remaining parts taken from reference TRBV15 and TRBJ1-3, reads DAMVIQNPRYQVTQFGKPVTLSCSQTLNHNVMYWYQQKSSQAPKLLFHYYDKDFNNEADTPDNFQSRRPNTSFCFLDIRSPGLGDTAMYLCATSRVGAGNTIYFGEGSWLTVV.

This clone was observed a few times. The chain recombines TRBV11-2 with TRBJ2-1, with 7 bases matching TRBD2. Germline lookup yields CDR1 SGHAT and CDR2 FQNNGV. The CDR3 loop spans 19 amino acids. Trimming cost V 5 bases and J 0 bases; bases outside gene matches: 16. CDR3: CASSRGWRGTRSSYNEQFF. CDR3 DNA: TGTGCCAGCAGCCGCGGATGGCGGGGGACCCGTAGCTCCTACAATGAGCAGTTCTTC.

The rearrangement links TRBV11-2 to TRBJ2-7; tentative D call: TRBD2 (6 bases). CDR1 is SGHAT, CDR2 FQNNGV, per germline. With 3 bases removed from V and 5 bases from J, the gap between germline ends came to 8 bases. The CDR3 is made up of 12 amino acids. For the CDR3, the DNA is TGTGCCAGCAGCTTTGCGGGGCACGAGCAGTACTTC. Translated: CASSFAGHEQYF.

The chain links TRBV25-1 to TRBJ1-6; D possibly corresponds to TRBD1 (5 bases). V was trimmed by 5 bases and J by 7 bases, leaving 12 bases between them. Germline values: CDR1 MGHDK, CDR2 SYGVNS. The CDR3 runs 14 residues. In nucleotides, the CDR3 is TGTGCCAGCAGTCGACAGCCTTTCAATTCACCCCTCCACTTT. This translates into CASSRQPFNSPLHF.

The CDR3 loop is CASGPLPGQGGTGELFF. DNA for the CDR3: TGTGCTAGTGGTCCCCTCCCGGGACAGGGGGGCACCGGGGAGCTGTTTTTT. This chain links TRBV12-5 with TRBJ2-2; 11 bases line up with TRBD1. The CDR3 loop spans 17 amino acids. Trimming cost V 5 bases and J 4 bases; bases outside gene matches: 9. Germline V gene data show CDR1 as LGHNT and CDR2 as FRNRAP.

V gene TRBV7-8 combines with J gene TRBJ2-5; D ambiguous. The CDR3 sequence is 16 residues long. Trimming took off 5 bases at V and 1 base at J, with 17 bases between the two ends. Germline V lookup: CDR1 SGHVS, CDR2 FQNEAQ. This chain's CDR3 is CASSPLSLVTQETQYF. CDR3 coding DNA: TGTGCCAGCAGCCCCTTAAGCCTAGTCACCCAAGAGACCCAGTACTTC.

J is TRBJ2-5 and V is TRBV4-1; D is uncertain. The J call may be faulty, since TRBJ2-7 better matches the DNA end. The CDR3 is made up of 13 amino acids. Per germline, CDR1 MGHRA and CDR2 YSYEKL. The CDR3 DNA reads as TGCGCCAGCAGCCAAACAGTCTACTACGAGCAGTACTTC. This codes for CASSQTVYYEQYF.